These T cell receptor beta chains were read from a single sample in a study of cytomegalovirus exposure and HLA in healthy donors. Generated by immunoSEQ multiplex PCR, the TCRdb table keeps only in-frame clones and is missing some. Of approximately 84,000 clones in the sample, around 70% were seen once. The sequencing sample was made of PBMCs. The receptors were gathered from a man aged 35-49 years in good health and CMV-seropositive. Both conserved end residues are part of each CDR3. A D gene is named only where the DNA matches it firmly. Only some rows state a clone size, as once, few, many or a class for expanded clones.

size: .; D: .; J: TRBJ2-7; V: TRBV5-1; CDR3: CASRSNPSTSSYEQYF; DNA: TGCGCCAGCCGATCCAACCCTTCGACTTCGTCCTACGAGCAGTACTTC
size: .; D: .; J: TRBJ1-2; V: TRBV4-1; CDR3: CASSQEAGAGAARGYTF; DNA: TGCGCCAGCAGCCAAGAGGCCGGGGCAGGGGCTGCTCGGGGCTACACCTTC
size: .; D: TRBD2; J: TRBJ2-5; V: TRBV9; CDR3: CASSVVGTSGETQYF; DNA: TGTGCCAGCAGCGTAGTTGGTACTAGCGGGGAGACCCAGTACTTC
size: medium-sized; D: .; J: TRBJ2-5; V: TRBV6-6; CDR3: CASRSGYSYQETQYF; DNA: TGTGCCAGCAGGAGCGGGTATAGCTACCAAGAGACCCAGTACTTC
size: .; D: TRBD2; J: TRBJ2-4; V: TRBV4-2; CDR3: CASSQGGEGSGGGDIQYF; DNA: TGTGCCAGCAGCCAAGGGGGTGAGGGTAGCGGGGGAGGGGACATTCAGTACTTC
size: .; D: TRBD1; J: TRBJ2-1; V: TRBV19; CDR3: CASSFDRGNEQFF; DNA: TGTGCCAGTAGTTTCGACAGGGGCAATGAGCAGTTCTTC
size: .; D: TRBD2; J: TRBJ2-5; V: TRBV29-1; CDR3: CSHSGLAGGPLQETQYF; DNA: TGCAGCCACTCGGGACTAGCGGGCGGCCCGTTACAAGAGACCCAGTACTTC
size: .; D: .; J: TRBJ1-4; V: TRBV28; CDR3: CASTLAGQGGEKLFF; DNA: TGTGCCAGCACCCTAGCTGGCCAGGGAGGTGAAAAACTGTTTTTT
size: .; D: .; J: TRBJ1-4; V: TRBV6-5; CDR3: CAGRTATNEKLFF; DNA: TGTGCCGGACGGACAGCAACTAATGAAAAACTGTTTTTT
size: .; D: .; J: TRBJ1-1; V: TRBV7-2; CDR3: CASREPTYSNTEAFF; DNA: TGTGCCAGCAGGGAACCGACTTATTCGAACACTGAAGCTTTCTTT
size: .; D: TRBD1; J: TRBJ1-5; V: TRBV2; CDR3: CASSGTGGSQPQHF; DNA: TGTGCCAGCAGCGGAACAGGGGGAAGTCAGCCCCAGCATTTT
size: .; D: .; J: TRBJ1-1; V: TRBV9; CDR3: CASSETGGNTEAFF; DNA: TGTGCCAGCAGCGAGACAGGCGGGAACACTGAAGCTTTCTTT
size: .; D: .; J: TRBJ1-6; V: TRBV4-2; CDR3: CASSQETEGHSPLHF; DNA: TGTGCCAGCAGCCAAGAGACAGAAGGGCATTCACCCCTCCACTTT
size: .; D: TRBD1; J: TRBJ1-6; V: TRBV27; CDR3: CASSLLRGQGYNSPLHF; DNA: TGTGCCAGCAGTTTATTAAGGGGACAGGGCTATAATTCACCCCTCCACTTT
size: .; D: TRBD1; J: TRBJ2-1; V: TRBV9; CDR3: CASSSTGGTYNEQFF; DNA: TGTGCCAGCAGTTCTACAGGGGGAACCTACAATGAGCAGTTCTTC
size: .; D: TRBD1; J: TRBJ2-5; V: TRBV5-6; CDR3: CASSPTQRGLQETQYF; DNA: TGTGCCAGCAGCCCAACGCAGAGGGGGCTCCAAGAGACCCAGTACTTC
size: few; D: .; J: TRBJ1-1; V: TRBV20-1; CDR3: CSARIGEAFF; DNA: TGCAGTGCTAGAATCGGTGAAGCTTTCTTT
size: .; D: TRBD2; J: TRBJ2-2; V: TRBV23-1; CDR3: CASSQGTSGGLGSGELFF; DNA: TGCGCCAGCAGTCAAGGGACTAGCGGAGGCCTAGGGAGCGGGGAGCTGTTTTTT
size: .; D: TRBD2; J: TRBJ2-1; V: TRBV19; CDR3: CASTPTSGPYNEQFF; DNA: TGTGCCAGTACCCCTACTAGCGGGCCTTACAATGAGCAGTTCTTC
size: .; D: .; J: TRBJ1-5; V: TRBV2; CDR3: CASSSDRHDSNQPQHF; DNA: TGTGCCAGCAGCTCCGACAGGCACGATAGCAATCAGCCCCAGCATTTT
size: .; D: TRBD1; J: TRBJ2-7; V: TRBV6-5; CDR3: CASSPSQGAQLEQYF; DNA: TGTGCCAGCAGCCCCTCACAGGGGGCGCAGCTCGAGCAGTACTTC
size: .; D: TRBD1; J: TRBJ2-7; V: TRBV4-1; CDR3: CASSQGTGPSYEQYF; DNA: TGCGCCAGCAGCCAGGGGACAGGGCCCTCCTACGAGCAGTACTTC
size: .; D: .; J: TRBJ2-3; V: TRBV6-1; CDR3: CASSGAGTSVADTQYF; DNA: TGTGCCAGCAGTGGGGCCGGGACAAGTGTAGCAGATACGCAGTATTTT
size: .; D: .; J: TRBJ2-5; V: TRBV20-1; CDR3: CSAVLLETQYF; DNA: TGCAGTGCAGTACTTCTCGAGACCCAGTACTTC
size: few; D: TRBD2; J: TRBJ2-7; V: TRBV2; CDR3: CASSERVAGGRHEQYF; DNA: TGTGCCAGCAGTGAACGAGTTGCGGGCGGGAGACACGAGCAGTACTTC
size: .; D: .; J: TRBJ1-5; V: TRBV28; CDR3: CASSLLSNQPQHF; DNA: TGTGCCAGCAGTTTATTAAGCAATCAGCCCCAGCATTTT
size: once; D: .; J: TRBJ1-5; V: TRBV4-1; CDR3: CASSQEGGYGQPQHF; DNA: TGCGCCAGCAGCCAAGAAGGCGGGTATGGCCAGCCCCAGCATTTT
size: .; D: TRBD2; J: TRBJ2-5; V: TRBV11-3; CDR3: CASSSGTSGSRRQYF; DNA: TGTGCCAGCAGCTCAGGGACTAGCGGGAGTAGAAGGCAATACTTC
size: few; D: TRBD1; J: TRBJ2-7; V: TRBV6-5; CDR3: CASSIRQGIEQYF; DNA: TGTGCCAGCAGCATTCGACAGGGGATTGAGCAGTACTTC
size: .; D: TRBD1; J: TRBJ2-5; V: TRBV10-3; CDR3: CASTQDRVETQYF; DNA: TGTGCCTCGACTCAAGACAGGGTTGAGACCCAGTACTTC
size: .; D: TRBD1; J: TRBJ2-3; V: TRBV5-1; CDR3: CASGTAAFGTGPTDTQYF; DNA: TGCGCCAGCGGCACTGCCGCGTTCGGGACAGGGCCCACAGATACGCAGTATTTT
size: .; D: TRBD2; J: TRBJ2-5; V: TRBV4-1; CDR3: CASTRVGEGSETQYF; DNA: TGCGCCAGCACCCGCGTGGGGGAGGGGTCAGAGACCCAGTACTTC
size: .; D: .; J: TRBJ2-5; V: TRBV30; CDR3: CAWSVQGLETQYF; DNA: TGTGCCTGGAGTGTGCAGGGGCTGGAGACCCAGTACTTC
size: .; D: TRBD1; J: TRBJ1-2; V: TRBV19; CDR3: CASRLGGQGEGYGYTF; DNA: TGTGCCAGTCGATTGGGGGGACAGGGAGAAGGGTATGGCTACACCTTC
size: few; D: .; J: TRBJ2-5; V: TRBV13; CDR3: CASSPQSGRGAQETQYF; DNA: TGTGCCAGCAGCCCCCAGAGTGGGAGGGGGGCTCAAGAGACCCAGTACTTC
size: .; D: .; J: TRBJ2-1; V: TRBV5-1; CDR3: CASSLEVGRSYNEQFF; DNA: TGCGCCAGCAGCCTGGAGGTGGGCCGCTCCTACAATGAGCAGTTCTTC
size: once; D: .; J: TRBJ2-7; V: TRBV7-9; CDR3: CASSPGTPPYEQYF; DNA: TGTGCCAGCAGCCCGGGGACACCGCCCTACGAGCAGTACTTC
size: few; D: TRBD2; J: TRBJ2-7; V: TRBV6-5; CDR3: CASRGLAGVYEQYF; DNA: TGTGCCAGCAGAGGACTAGCGGGAGTCTACGAGCAGTACTTC
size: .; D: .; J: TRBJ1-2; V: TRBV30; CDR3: CAWSLNYGYTF; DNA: TGTGCCTGGAGTCTGAACTATGGCTACACCTTC
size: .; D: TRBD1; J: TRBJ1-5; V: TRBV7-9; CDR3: CASSPQTGGDQPQHF; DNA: TGTGCCAGCAGCCCACAGACAGGGGGCGATCAGCCCCAGCATTTT
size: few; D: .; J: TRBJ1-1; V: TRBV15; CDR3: CATSRDKTAVREAFF; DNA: TGTGCCACCAGCAGAGATAAAACAGCCGTACGTGAAGCTTTCTTT
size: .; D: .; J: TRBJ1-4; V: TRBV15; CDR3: CATSKRRRATNEKLFF; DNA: TGTGCCACCAGTAAACGAAGACGGGCAACTAATGAAAAACTGTTTTTT
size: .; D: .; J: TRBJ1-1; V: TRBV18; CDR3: CASSPIETSTEAFF; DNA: TGTGCCAGCTCACCAATAGAAACGAGCACTGAAGCTTTCTTT
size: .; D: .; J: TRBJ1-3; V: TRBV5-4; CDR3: CASSNSYSGNTIYF; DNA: TGTGCCAGCAGCAACAGCTACTCTGGAAACACCATATATTTT
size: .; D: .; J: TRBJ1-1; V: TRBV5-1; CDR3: CASSITRNTEAFF; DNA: TGCGCCAGCAGCATCACACGGAACACTGAAGCTTTCTTT
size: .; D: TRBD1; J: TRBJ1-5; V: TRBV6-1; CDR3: CASSLRDRGNQPQHF; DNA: TGTGCCAGCAGTTTGCGGGACAGGGGAAATCAGCCCCAGCATTTT
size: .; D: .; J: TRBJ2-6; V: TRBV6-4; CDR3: CASSPLSGANVLTF; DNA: TGTGCCAGCAGTCCCCTGTCTGGGGCCAACGTCCTGACTTTC
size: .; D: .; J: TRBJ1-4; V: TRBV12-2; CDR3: CASRFGQMPNEKLFF; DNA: TGTGCAAGTCGCTTCGGACAGATGCCTAATGAAAAACTGTTTTTT
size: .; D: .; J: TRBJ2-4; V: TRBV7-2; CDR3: CASSTAGPGRNIQYF; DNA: TGTGCCAGCAGCACAGCGGGTCCAGGGAGGAACATTCAGTACTTC
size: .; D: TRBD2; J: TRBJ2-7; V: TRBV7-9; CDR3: CASSPRGVVYEQYF; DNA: TGTGCCAGCAGCCCGCGGGGGGTGGTCTACGAGCAGTACTTC
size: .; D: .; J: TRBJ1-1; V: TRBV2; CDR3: CASTTGHPNTEAFF; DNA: TGTGCCAGCACCACTGGACACCCGAACACTGAAGCTTTCTTT
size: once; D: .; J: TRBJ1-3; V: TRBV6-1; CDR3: CASSDGPVSGNTIYF; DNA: TGTGCCAGCAGTGACGGTCCTGTGTCTGGAAACACCATATATTTT
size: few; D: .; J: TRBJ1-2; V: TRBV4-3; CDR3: CASSQEVAVWGREGYTF; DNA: TGCGCCAGCAGCCAAGAGGTCGCGGTTTGGGGGAGGGAGGGCTACACCTTC
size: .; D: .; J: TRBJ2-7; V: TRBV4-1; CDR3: CASSQDRSFLEQYF; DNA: TGCGCCAGCAGCCAAGATCGGAGTTTTCTCGAGCAGTACTTC
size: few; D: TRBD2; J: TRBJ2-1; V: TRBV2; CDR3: CASSRTSGGHNEQFF; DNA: TGTGCCAGCAGTCGGACTAGCGGGGGCCACAATGAGCAGTTCTTC